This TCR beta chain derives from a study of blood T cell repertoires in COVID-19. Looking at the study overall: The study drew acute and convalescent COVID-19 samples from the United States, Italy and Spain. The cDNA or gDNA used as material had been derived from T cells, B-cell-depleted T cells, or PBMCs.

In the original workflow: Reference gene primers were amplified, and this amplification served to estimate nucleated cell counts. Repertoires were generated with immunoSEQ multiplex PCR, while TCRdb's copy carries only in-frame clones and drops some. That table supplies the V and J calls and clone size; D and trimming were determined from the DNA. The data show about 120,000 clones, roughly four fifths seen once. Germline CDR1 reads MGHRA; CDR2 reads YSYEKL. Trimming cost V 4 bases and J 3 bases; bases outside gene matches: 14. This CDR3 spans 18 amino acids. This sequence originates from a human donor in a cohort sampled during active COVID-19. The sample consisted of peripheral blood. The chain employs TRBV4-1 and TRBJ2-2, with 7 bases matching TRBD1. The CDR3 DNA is TGCGCCAGCAGCCGAACTTACCCCACGACAGGGTACACCGGGGAGCTGTTTTTT. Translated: CASSRTYPTTGYTGELFF.